This T cell receptor (beta chain) was obtained from a study of T cells in women clearing cervical HPV infection. Study observations and caveats: TRBV6-7 relative abundance averaged roughly 0.099% in cases and about 0.17% in controls.

Cervical HPV DNA detected by MY09/MY11 PCR, typed by dot-blot. Clones were sequenced by immunoSEQ multiplex PCR, and TCRdb holds only the in-frame ones, with some missing. The specimen's table records 36,000 or so clones. The CDR3 spans 14 residues. V was trimmed by 0 bases and J by 5 bases, leaving 9 bases between them. The V gene's germline CDR1 is SGHNT and CDR2 YYREEE (reference sequence). Remarks on this clone: As yet, its antigen is unknown. The sequenced fragment ends 3 residues before the CDR3 boundary, so the rest is inferred from the germline J gene.

The TCR originated in a woman aged 18 to 75 with a cervical HPV16 infection that either progressed to CIN3+ or cleared (not recorded which). The rearrangement links TRBV5-4 to TRBJ1-5; perhaps TRBD1 as D (5 bases). The sample was blood buffy coat. The part of the CDR3 DNA that was read is TGTGCCAGCAGCTTGGCAGGGAGGGATCAGCCC. Translating gives CASSLAGRDQP. The full-length CDR3 reads as CASSLAGRDQPQHF.